Detailed here is one TCR beta chain. The CDR3 is 14 amino acids. The germline V gene has CDR1 SQVTM and CDR2 ANQGSEA. The germline V and J ends were trimmed by 3 bases and 6 bases, with 15 bases remaining between them. The record originates from a study of identical twins' blood T cells. TCRdb reprocessed the 5' RACE reads via MiXCR and lists one record per CDR3 protein. The top ten hold 6.1% of the sample, which has 300,000 to 450,000 distinct CDR3 sequences, roughly 27% seen once. This chain uses TRBV29-1 with TRBJ2-1; D ambiguous. The sample consisted of PBMCs. This receptor was taken from a woman aged 18-55 years in good health. CDR3 in amino acids: CSVEGLSRSNEQFF. Here the CDR3 DNA reads TGCAGCGTTGAGGGGTTGAGCCGTTCCAATGAGCAGTTCTTC.